This T cell receptor beta chain originates from a study of human thymus T cells. Overall study results and limits: In thymic and blood repertoires alike, V and J usage looked biased.

J lost 6 bases, V lost 1 base, and 4 bases had no gene match. CDR3 size: 13 residues. Germline CDR1 GTSNPN, CDR2 SVGIG (reference sequence). This clone was observed a few times. Its target is not known. Only four of the eight donors provided a roughly 0.45-1 mL blood sample. TCRdb's table, derived via immunoSEQ multiplex PCR, lists solely in-frame clones and lacks some. The repertoire holds some 46,000 clones, with 85% to 95% as singletons. The chain employs TRBV30 and TRBJ1-1, with TRBD1 matching 8 bases. This TCR was sampled from a boy in the first two years of life with a congenital heart defect but otherwise immunologically healthy. The source material was blood. The chain's CDR3 is CAWSGTGWAEAFF. CDR3 in DNA: TGTGCCTGGAGTGGGACAGGGTGGGCTGAAGCTTTCTTT.